Presented here are 24 T cell receptor beta chains from one specimen sequenced in a study of tumor and adjacent non-tumor tissue in lung cancer. The template was RNA from unsorted bulk tissue. Three rounds of nested PCR, following a modified ARM-PCR protocol, produced the TCRbeta library. TCRdb itself ran the multiplex PCR reads through MiXCR, one entry per CDR3 protein. This table has fewer than 120,000 distinct CDR3 sequences, about 80% appearing once. The sequenced sample was lung tumor tissue. The receptors here all came from a man in his 70s with non-small cell lung cancer.

CDR3 coding DNA: TGTGCCAGTAGCAAATTGGGGGTCTACCCCTCTGGGGCCAACGTCCTGACTTTC. Its protein product is CASSKLGVYPSGANVLTF. The gene calls are TRBV5-4 and TRBJ2-6; the D gene could be TRBD1 or TRBD2 (5 bases each). Trimming shortened V by 8 bases and J by 0 bases, and 21 bases separated the two germline ends. The CDR3 loop spans 18 amino acids. Germline values: CDR1 SGHNT, CDR2 YYREEE (reference sequence).

The sample holds one count of this clonotype. The junction differs from germline at one of its ends, possibly a read error. The V and J genes are TRBV29-1 and TRBJ2-5; no definite D call. Per the germline V gene, CDR1 is SQVTM and CDR2 is ANQGSEA. The CDR3 is made up of 16 amino acids. CDR3 region: CSAKPYPQAGQETQYF. CDR3 coding DNA: TGCAGCGCCAAACCCTACCCCCAGGCAGGTCAAGAGACCCAGTATTTC.

To note about this clonotype: An end of the junction does not agree with germline; a read error may underlie this. This chain joins TRBV29-1 and TRBJ1-1, with TRBD1 matching over 9 bases. Germline-derived CDR1 and CDR2 are SQVTM and ANQGSEA. This CDR3 has 14 residues. CDR3 amino acids: CNVEQGAAGIEAFF. The CDR3 nucleotides are TGCAACGTTGAACAGGGGGCTGCTGGCATTGAAGCTTTCTTT.

This clonotype was counted once. A read error may produce the germline difference seen at one junction end. The chain uses TRBV4-2 and TRBJ1-2, with 7 bases lining up with TRBD1. CDR1 is LGHNA and CDR2 is YNFKEQ in the germline V gene. The CDR3 has 16 residues. CDR3 residues: CTSSPTGTDILYGYTF. The CDR3 DNA reads TGTACCAGCAGCCCTACCGGGACAGATATCCTCTATGGTTACACCTTC.

The genes are TRBV4-2 and TRBJ1-4; 7 bases are a match to TRBD1. The CDR3 spans 16 residues. Germline V gene data show CDR1 as LGHNA and CDR2 as YNFKEQ. Germline trimming cut 4 bases from V and 4 bases from J; bases unmatched to any gene: 9. The CDR3 here is CASSLARQGFNEKLFF. CDR3 DNA: TGTGCCAGCAGCCTAGCCAGACAGGGCTTTAATGAAAAACTGTTTTTT.

The V gene is TRBV6-5, the J gene TRBJ1-1; D is perhaps TRBD1 (5 bases). The CDR3 extends over 13 amino acids. Germline values: CDR1 MNHEY, CDR2 SVGAGI. CDR3 coding DNA: TGTGCTTGCAAAGGACACTCGAACACTGAAGCTTTCTTT. Translating it yields CACKGHSNTEAFF.

This clonotype appeared a few times. The chain uses TRBV7-6 and TRBJ2-4, with unresolved D. This CDR3 contains 14 residues. The germline V gene has CDR1 SGHVS and CDR2 FNYEAQ. The V end lost 0 bases, the J end lost 9 bases, and 12 bases lay between the germline ends. The CDR3 DNA sequence: TGTGCCAGCAGCTTAGCGTCTTCTACCGTCATTCAGTACTTC. This translates into CASSLASSTVIQYF.

The chain links TRBV29-1 to TRBJ2-1; D is ambiguous. The CDR3 extends over 15 amino acids. V was clipped by 7 bases and J by 3 bases, with 19 bases between them. Germline values: CDR1 SQVTM, CDR2 ANQGSEA. Here the CDR3 reads CSAKLIKTDYNEQFF. In DNA form, the CDR3 reads TGCAGCGCCAAGCTAATCAAGACGGACTACAATGAGCAGTTCTTC.

The CDR3 here is CASSYGSGGANEQFF. CDR3 nucleotides: TGTGCCAGCAGTTACGGGAGCGGGGGGGCCAATGAGCAGTTCTTC. V and J are TRBV6-7 and TRBJ2-1, with 10 bases that match TRBD2. TRBV6-7 is assigned to the ORF class and has an uncertain function. The CDR3 totals 15 residues. V shed 2 bases, J shed 6 bases, and the junction held 4 bases outside the gene matches.

The chain carries TRBV2 and TRBJ2-7; the match to TRBD2 covers 9 bases. CDR3 length: 14 amino acids. The germline V gene encodes CDR1 SNHLY and CDR2 FYNNEI. Trimming took 7 bases from V and 3 from J; bases not matched to a gene: 7. The CDR3 region has the DNA TGTGCCAGCATGGGGAGTAGCGGGAGCTACGAGCAGTACTTC. This encodes CASMGSSGSYEQYF.

Points on this clonotype: One junction end does not reproduce the germline sequence, and a read error may be involved. The chain is built from TRBV29-1 and TRBJ1-2, with a possible D match to TRBD1 (5 bases). The CDR3 loop spans 17 amino acids. In germline, CDR1 is SQVTM, CDR2 ANQGSEA. In nucleotides, the CDR3 is TGCATCGTTGAAGAGTACGTTCAGGGCCATAGTAACTATGCCTACACCTTC. It encodes CIVEEYVQGHSNYAYTF. The full variable domain, completed using reference TRBV29-1 and TRBJ1-2, is SAVISQKPSRDICQRGTSLTIQCQVDSQVTMMFWYRQQPGQSLTLIATANQGSEATYESGFVIDKFPISRPNLTFSTLTVSNMSPEDSSIYLCIVEEYVQGHSNYAYTFGSGTRLTVV.

In its sample, this clonotype was seen a few times. This chain joins TRBV5-1 and TRBJ2-5, with D possibly TRBD2 on 6 matching bases. Trimming removed 5 bases from V and 0 bases from J, with 14 bases in between. Germline V gene sequence: CDR1 SGHRS, CDR2 YFSETQ. The CDR3 extends over 15 amino acids. The CDR3 DNA reads as TGCGCCAGCAGTATAACTAGCATACACCAAGAGACCCAGTACTTC. Protein: CASSITSIHQETQYF.

This clonotype was seen repeatedly, ten times or more. This CDR3 reads CSANGASREKLFF. For the CDR3, the DNA is TGCAGTGCCAATGGAGCTTCGCGTGAAAAACTGTTTTTT. The V and J genes are TRBV20-1 and TRBJ1-4; D is unresolved. V lost 6 bases, J lost 7 bases, and 15 bases lay in between. The V gene's germline CDR1 is DFQATT and CDR2 SNEGSKA (reference sequence). This CDR3 spans 13 amino acids.

As regards this clonotype: An end of the junction does not agree with germline; a read error may underlie this. The chain employs TRBV11-1 and TRBJ2-7, with 7 positions matching TRBD1. Germline CDR1 SGHAT, CDR2 FQDESV (reference sequence). This CDR3 comprises 14 residues. This CDR3 is CDSSTWDSAYERYF. CDR3 coding DNA: TGTGACAGTAGCACCTGGGACAGTGCCTACGAGCGGTACTTC.

In the case of this clonotype: A read error is possible here, since a much larger clone lies one base away. This rearrangement joins TRBV2 to TRBJ1-6, with unresolved D. This CDR3 has 13 residues. Germline V gene sequence: CDR1 SNHLY, CDR2 FYNNEI. In DNA, the CDR3 is TGTGCCAGCTGCATACAGTTCAATTCACCCCCCCACTTT. Translating it yields CASCIQFNSPPHF.

The chain joins TRBV4-1 to TRBJ2-5; TRBD1 matches 8 bases. The CDR3 covers 16 residues. Germline CDR1 and CDR2: MGHRA and YSYEKL. This CDR3 reads CTNSRNPGQAKETQYF. As DNA, the CDR3 is TGCACCAACAGCCGAAACCCGGGACAGGCTAAAGAGACCCAGTACTTC.

Comments on this clonotype: Since the CDR3 does not end with the conserved phenylalanine or tryptophan, this likely comes from a read error. The chain employs TRBV13 and TRBJ2-7; D gene ambiguous. CDR1 is PRHDT and CDR2 is FYEKMQ in the germline V gene (reference sequence). This CDR3 is built from 13 residues. The CDR3 is CASSSTTVDEQYL. Here the CDR3 DNA reads TGTGCTAGCAGCTCAACCACGGTGGACGAGCAGTACCTC.

Notes on this clonotype: The conserved phenylalanine or tryptophan is not found at the CDR3 terminus, so this likely reflects a read error. The limits of the CDR3 on the DNA are not certain, so only TCRdb's listed CDR3 is given. The chain recombines TRBV29-1 with TRBJ2-5. The CDR3 sequence runs 13 residues, both termini included. CDR1 and CDR2 (germline): SQVTM, ANQGSEA. The CDR3 here is CIVADRFQETHYC.

This chain uses TRBV11-1 with TRBJ2-5, with D possibly called TRBD1 or TRBD2 (5 bases each). This CDR3 comprises 14 residues. Looked up from germline, CDR1 is SGHAT and CDR2 is FQDESV (reference sequence). V was trimmed by 3 bases and J by 4 bases, leaving 12 bases between them. DNA for the CDR3: TGTGCCAGCAGCTTTAATCCGGGGCGAGAGACCCAGTACTTC. It is translated as CASSFNPGRETQYF. Drawing the rest from reference TRBV11-1 and TRBJ2-5, the complete variable domain is EAEVAQSPRYKITEKSQAVAFWCDPISGHATLYWYRQILGQGPELLVQFQDESVVDDSQLPKDRFSAERLKGVDSTLKIQPAELGDSAMYLCASSFNPGRETQYFGPGTRLLVL.

A note on this clonotype: A much larger clone differs by one base, so this may be a read error. The rearrangement joins TRBV20-1 to TRBJ1-1; 8 nucleotides match TRBD1. Trimming removed 7 bases from V and 4 bases from J; junction bases left unmatched: 5. This CDR3 has 12 residues. The germline V gene encodes CDR1 DFQATT and CDR2 SNEGSKA (reference sequence). The CDR3 DNA reads TGCAGTGTGCGACAGGGGACCACTGAAGCTTTCTTT. It yields the protein CSVRQGTTEAFF.

Concerning this clonotype itself: A read error is possible here, since a much larger clone lies one base away. The chain employs TRBV20-1 and TRBJ2-2; 7 bases line up with TRBD1. J was trimmed by 4 bases and V by 1 base; bases with no gene match: 3. CDR3 size: 14 residues. Germline V gives CDR1 DFQATT, CDR2 SNEGSKA (reference sequence). CDR3 protein: CSARVNRGTGELFF. CDR3 DNA sequence: TGCAGTGCTAGAGTCAACAGGGGCACCGGGGAGCTGTTTTTT.

As to this clonotype: The junction shows a germline mismatch at one end, possibly a read error. The rearrangement joins TRBV6-2 or TRBV6-3 to TRBJ2-1; D might be TRBD1 or TRBD2, each matching 6 bases. The CDR3 sequence is 15 residues long. Looked up from germline, CDR1 is MNHEY and CDR2 is SVGEGT. CDR3 sequence (DNA): TGTGCCAGCAGTCGGACAGACTGGGGGGACAATGAGAAGTTCTTC. Translated, it gives CASSRTDWGDNEKFF.

Concerning this clonotype itself: This could be a read error, since a much larger clone is one nucleotide away. V gene TRBV6-5 combines with J gene TRBJ2-5, with 11 bases identical to TRBD2. Germline V gene lookup returns CDR1 MNHEY and CDR2 SVGAGI. The CDR3 loop spans 14 amino acids. J gave up 13 bases and V 6 bases, and 13 bases lay outside the gene matches. CDR3 coding DNA: TGTGCCAGCAGGCCTACTAGCGGGAGCTGGTCCCGGTACTTC. Its translation is CASRPTSGSWSRYF.

This chain connects TRBV6-5 to TRBJ2-6, with unresolved D. The V and J ends lost 9 bases and 0 bases respectively, with 15 bases between them. The germline V gene has CDR1 MNHEY and CDR2 SVGAGI. The CDR3 sequence is 16 residues long. CDR3 nucleotides: TGTGCCAGGCGATCTCGAGGAATCTCTGGGGCCAACGTCCTGACTTTC. Translating it yields CARRSRGISGANVLTF.